This TCR beta chain stems from a study of T-cell reconstitution after alpha-beta-depleted transplantation in children. As it was prepared, the TCRbeta library received unique molecular identifiers. TCRdb passed the PCR reads through MiXCR, listing each CDR3 protein once. This sample carries fewer than 130,000 distinct CDR3 sequences, 9% to 12% of them seen once, and the ten largest clones take about 7.3%. This clonotype has ten or more counts. This sequence was found in a human donor who donated a stem cell graft to a child with acute lymphoblastic leukemia. The specimen comprised PBMCs from the stem cell graft donor, sampled from the stem cell graft.

The CDR3 region has the DNA TGCGCCAGCAGCCAAGTTTCCGATGAGCAGTTCTTC. Protein sequence: CASSQVSDEQFF. The genes are TRBV4-1 and TRBJ2-1, with D unclear. Germline V gene lookup returns CDR1 MGHRA and CDR2 YSYEKL. The V gene lost 1 base and the J gene lost 8 bases, with 6 bases spanning the gap. There are 12 residues in the CDR3.